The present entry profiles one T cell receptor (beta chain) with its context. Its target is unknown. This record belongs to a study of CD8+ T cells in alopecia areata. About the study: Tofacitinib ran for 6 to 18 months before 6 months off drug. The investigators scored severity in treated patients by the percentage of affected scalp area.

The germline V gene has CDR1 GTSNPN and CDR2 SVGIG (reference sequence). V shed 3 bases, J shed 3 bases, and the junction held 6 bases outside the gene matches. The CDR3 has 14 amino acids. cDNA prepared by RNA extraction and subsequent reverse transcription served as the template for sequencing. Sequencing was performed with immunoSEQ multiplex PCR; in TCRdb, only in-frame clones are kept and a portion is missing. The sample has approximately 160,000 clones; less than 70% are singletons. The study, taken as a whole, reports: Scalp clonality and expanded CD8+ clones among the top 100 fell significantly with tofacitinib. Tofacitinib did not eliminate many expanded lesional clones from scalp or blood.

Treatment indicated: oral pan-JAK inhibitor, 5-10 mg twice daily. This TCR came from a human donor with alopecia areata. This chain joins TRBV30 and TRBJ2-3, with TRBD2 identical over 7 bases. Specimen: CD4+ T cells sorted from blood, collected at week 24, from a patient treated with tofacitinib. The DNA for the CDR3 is TGTGCCTGGAGATCGAGAGCGGGGACAGATACGCAGTATTTT. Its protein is CAWRSRAGTDTQYF.